The 30 T cell receptor beta chains reported below all come from one sample, sequenced in a study of blood T cell repertoires in COVID-19. Produced via immunoSEQ multiplex PCR; TCRdb's table is partial and in-frame only. This sample yields about 530,000 clones, of which 85% to 90% are seen a single time; roughly 7.4% belongs to the top ten. The material sequenced was peripheral blood. The receptors here all came from a woman in her fifties or sixties with COVID-19, enrolled during active disease.

The chain employs TRBV7-8 and TRBJ2-7; 11 nucleotides align to TRBD1. The CDR3 loop spans 15 amino acids. V lost 3 bases, J lost 7 bases, and 8 bases stayed unmatched. CDR1 is SGHVS and CDR2 is FQNEAQ in the germline V gene. The CDR3 DNA sequence: TGTGCCAGCAGCTTGGTTGGACAGGGGGCATGGGAGCAGTACTTC. Translated, it gives CASSLVGQGAWEQYF.

The CDR3 sequence: CASTQDRDEKLFF. As DNA, the CDR3 is TGTGCCAGCACTCAAGACAGGGATGAAAAACTGTTTTTT. The chain combines TRBV28 with TRBJ1-4; 7 bases map to TRBD1. Germline loops: CDR1 MDHEN, CDR2 SYDVKM. Germline trimming cut 7 bases from V and 6 bases from J; bases unmatched to any gene: 5. The CDR3 loop spans 13 amino acids.

The CDR3 sequence: CASSQPTGRYGYTF. DNA for the CDR3: TGCGCCAGCAGTCAACCGACAGGGCGGTATGGCTACACCTTC. This sequence joins TRBV23-1 and TRBJ1-2, with 7 bases matching TRBD1. TRBV23-1 is noted as an ORF with a role that remains uncertain. This CDR3 has 14 residues. With V trimmed by 2 bases and J by 5 bases, 5 bases remained unmatched.

The gene calls are TRBV18 and TRBJ2-7; D gene uncertain. This CDR3 is 14 amino acids long. V shed 4 bases and J shed 2 bases, with 12 bases lying between them. Germline CDR1 reads KGHSH; CDR2 reads LQKENI. The CDR3 DNA reads as TGTGCCAGCTCACGGGCCGAAGGCCCCTACGAGCAGTACTTC. It yields the protein CASSRAEGPYEQYF.

The V gene is TRBV19, the J gene TRBJ2-3; D gene uncertain. The CDR3 has 15 residues. Germline CDR1 LNHDA, CDR2 SQIVND (reference sequence). V shed 3 bases and J shed 10 bases, with 20 bases lying between them. CDR3: CASSISLSSLPAQYF. Written as DNA, the CDR3 is TGTGCCAGTAGTATTTCATTGAGTTCCCTCCCGGCGCAGTATTTT.

The chain links TRBV27 to TRBJ2-3; weak D call: TRBD1 (6 bases). Trimming took off 2 bases at V and 2 bases at J, with 17 bases between the two ends. The CDR3 length is 17 residues. Germline lookup yields CDR1 MNHEY and CDR2 SMNVEV (reference sequence). The CDR3 reads CASSLTPGRGITDTQYF. CDR3 sequence (DNA): TGTGCCAGCAGTTTAACCCCAGGCAGGGGAATCACAGATACGCAGTATTTT.

This chain connects TRBV18 to TRBJ2-7; D may be TRBD1 (6 bases). The CDR3 is 18 residues long. Per germline, CDR1 KGHSH and CDR2 LQKENI. Trimming took off 6 bases at V and 2 bases at J, with 26 bases between the two ends. The CDR3 reads CASSSSRPTGIGTYEQYF. The CDR3 nucleotides are TGTGCCAGCTCCTCCTCTCGCCCCACAGGGATCGGAACCTACGAGCAGTACTTC. Full variable domain (rest looked up from reference TRBV18 and TRBJ2-7): NAGVMQNPRHLVRRRGQEARLRCSPMKGHSHVYWYRQLPEEGLKFMVYLQKENIIDESGMPKERFSAEFPKEGPSILRIQQVVRGDSAAYFCASSSSRPTGIGTYEQYFGPGTRLTVT.

This chain uses TRBV3-1 (or the pseudogene TRBV3-2) with TRBJ1-5; no clear D gene. Germline values: CDR1 LGHDT, CDR2 YNNKEL (reference sequence). With 2 bases removed from V and 9 bases from J, the gap between germline ends came to 11 bases. The CDR3 sequence is 13 residues long. The CDR3 loop is CASSQLGYRPQHF. For the CDR3, the DNA is TGTGCCAGCAGCCAACTCGGTTATCGGCCCCAGCATTTT.

V and J are TRBV28 and TRBJ2-1, with 10 nucleotides matching TRBD1. V shed 6 bases, J shed 4 bases, and the junction held 0 bases outside the gene matches. Germline CDR1 MDHEN, CDR2 SYDVKM. This CDR3 is built from 13 residues. The CDR3 reads CASRGQGYNEQFF. CDR3 nucleotides: TGTGCCAGCAGGGGACAGGGGTACAATGAGCAGTTCTTC.

This clone was observed once. The V and J genes are TRBV5-4 and TRBJ2-7, with TRBD2 matching 7 bases. This CDR3 has 12 residues. After removal of 4 bases from V and 8 bases from J, the junction contained 6 bases not matched to a gene. Germline lookup yields CDR1 SGHNT and CDR2 YYREEE (reference sequence). The CDR3 coding sequence is TGTGCCAGCAGCCGCCGGGAGGAGAAGCAGTACTTC. The encoded protein is CASSRREEKQYF.

This clone appeared a few times. The chain employs TRBV19 and TRBJ2-3, with 7 bases aligning to TRBD1. V gave up 5 bases and J gave up 4 bases; unmatched junction bases: 9. This CDR3 has 15 amino acids. CDR1 is LNHDA, CDR2 SQIVND, per germline (reference sequence). The CDR3 DNA is TGTGCCAGTAGTGCTACCCGACAGGGTGCAGATACGCAGTATTTT. This sequence encodes CASSATRQGADTQYF.

The chain is built from TRBV5-5 and TRBJ2-7, with 8 positions matching TRBD1. CDR1 is SGHKS, CDR2 YYEKEE, per germline (reference sequence). CDR3 size: 14 residues. Unmatched junction bases numbered 11, after V lost 0 bases and J lost 12 bases. The CDR3 coding sequence is TGTGCCAGCAGCTTGGCCTTGACAGGGGAAGGTCTGTACTTC. Translated, it gives CASSLALTGEGLYF.

This chain connects TRBV24-1 to TRBJ2-1; 8 bases map to TRBD1. The CDR3 is made up of 18 amino acids. The germline gives CDR1 KGHDR, CDR2 SFDVKD. V trimming: 7 bases; J trimming: 5 bases; junction bases outside the gene matches: 18. CDR3 DNA: TGTGCCACCAGCGTCCACCGCTCCGGGACAGGACCAAACAATGAGCAGTTCTTC. Translation gives CATSVHRSGTGPNNEQFF.

The genes are TRBV24-1 and TRBJ1-2; a weak D match, TRBD1 (5 bases). This CDR3 is built from 13 residues. V lost 4 bases and J lost 7, with 12 bases in between. Per germline, CDR1 KGHDR and CDR2 SFDVKD. This CDR3 is CATSEAGWFGYTF. Here the CDR3 DNA reads TGTGCCACCAGTGAGGCAGGGTGGTTTGGCTACACCTTC.

V is TRBV4-2 and J is TRBJ2-7; unclear D gene. V gave up 0 bases and J gave up 3 bases, with 18 bases separating them. There are 17 residues in the CDR3. Germline V gene lookup returns CDR1 LGHNA and CDR2 YNFKEQ. CDR3 amino acids: CASSQDRYGQAIYEQYF. The CDR3 region has the DNA TGTGCCAGCAGCCAAGATAGGTATGGGCAGGCGATCTACGAGCAGTACTTC.

Remarks on this clone: This specimen includes other DNA sequences encoding the same CDR3. The chain employs TRBV19 and TRBJ2-2; the match to TRBD2 covers 7 bases. This CDR3 has 14 amino acids. Germline CDR1 reads LNHDA; CDR2 reads SQIVND (reference sequence). Losses at the gene ends were 1 base for V and 6 bases for J; bases not matched to a gene: 2. This chain's CDR3 is CASSIGGRAGELFF. The CDR3 nucleotides are TGTGCCAGTAGTATAGGAGGGAGGGCCGGGGAGCTGTTTTTT.

The chain combines TRBV4-1 with TRBJ2-7; TRBD1 is a possible D gene (5 bases). Germline V gene lookup returns CDR1 MGHRA and CDR2 YSYEKL. The CDR3 has 16 residues. Between the trimmed V and J ends, which lost 4 bases and 1 base, there was a span of 17 bases. For the CDR3, the DNA is TGCGCCAGCAGCCCAACAGGACGTATAAAGTCCTACGAGCAGTACTTC. This translates into CASSPTGRIKSYEQYF.

Details on this clone: This CDR3 is also generated by other DNA sequences in the sample. V gene TRBV18 combines with J gene TRBJ1-1, with a weak D call TRBD1 (5 bases). Germline V gene lookup returns CDR1 KGHSH and CDR2 LQKENI. Trimming stripped 3 bases from V and 1 base from J, with 6 bases between. CDR3 length: 13 amino acids. The CDR3 loop is CASSPQGNTEAFF. CDR3 in DNA: TGTGCCAGCTCACCCCAGGGGAACACTGAAGCTTTCTTT.

This clone came up a few times. This chain connects TRBV27 to TRBJ1-5, with 11 bases that match TRBD1. This CDR3 has 13 amino acids. The V gene's germline CDR1 is MNHEY and CDR2 SMNVEV (reference sequence). J lost 7 bases, V lost 8 bases, and 4 bases had no gene match. CDR3 DNA: TGTGCCAGCCGCCGGACAGGGGGCCAGCCCCAGCATTTT. Translating gives CASRRTGGQPQHF.

The chain employs TRBV7-2 and TRBJ1-6; no firm D call. The CDR3 totals 13 residues. From germline, CDR1 is SGHTA and CDR2 FQGNSA. V lost 0 bases and J 10 bases, leaving 7 bases between the germline ends. This CDR3 reads CASSLARESPLHF. The CDR3 region has the DNA TGTGCCAGCAGCTTAGCACGGGAGTCACCCCTCCACTTT.

The V gene is TRBV28, the J gene TRBJ2-4; no clear D gene. This CDR3 is 15 amino acids long. Trimming took off 7 bases at V and 9 bases at J, with 22 bases between the two ends. Germline V gives CDR1 MDHEN, CDR2 SYDVKM. CDR3 DNA: TGTGCCAGCACCGCCCCCGATTGGGCCTTAGGCATTCAGTACTTC. Translating gives CASTAPDWALGIQYF.

The rearrangement links TRBV19 to TRBJ2-1, with 8 bases lining up with TRBD2. In germline, CDR1 is LNHDA, CDR2 SQIVND (reference sequence). The J segment lost 0 bases and the V segment lost 9 bases, leaving 7 bases of the junction unmatched. The CDR3 has 15 residues. CDR3 protein: CASSPGTSSYNEQFF. CDR3 nucleotides: TGTGCCAGCTCTCCCGGGACTAGCTCCTACAATGAGCAGTTCTTC.

The V and J genes are TRBV27 and TRBJ1-4; D possibly corresponds to TRBD1 (5 bases). The V gene lost 5 bases and the J gene lost 2 bases, with 15 bases spanning the gap. The CDR3 sequence is 16 residues long. Looked up from germline, CDR1 is MNHEY and CDR2 is SMNVEV (reference sequence). The CDR3 coding sequence is TGTGCCAGCAGTCCGCTAGGGGCCCCCACTAATGAAAAACTGTTTTTT. Translation gives CASSPLGAPTNEKLFF.

This rearrangement joins TRBV10-3 to TRBJ1-6, with TRBD1 identical over 9 bases. In germline, CDR1 is ENHRY, CDR2 SYGVKD. The CDR3 length is 17 residues. Germline trimming cut 6 bases from V and 0 bases from J; bases unmatched to any gene: 6. This CDR3 is CAIRGGQGSSYNSPLHF. The CDR3 DNA reads as TGTGCCATCAGGGGGGGACAGGGTAGCTCCTATAATTCACCCCTCCACTTT.

This rearrangement joins TRBV5-1 to TRBJ1-4; D gene ambiguous. The CDR3 length is 15 residues. Germline values: CDR1 SGHRS, CDR2 YFSETQ. V gave up 0 bases and J gave up 6 bases, with 12 bases separating them. The chain's CDR3 is CASSLGVLRDEKLFF. The DNA for the CDR3 is TGCGCCAGCAGCTTGGGTGTGCTCCGGGATGAAAAACTGTTTTTT.

Remarks on this clone: Additional DNA sequences in this sample encode the identical CDR3. The rearrangement links TRBV27 to TRBJ1-5; TRBD1 matches at 10 bases. The V gene end was trimmed by 2 bases and the J gene end by 2 bases; junction bases not matched to a gene: 0. CDR1 MNHEY and CDR2 SMNVEV come from the germline V gene (reference sequence). The CDR3 runs to 15 residues. The CDR3 DNA is TGTGCCAGCAGTTTAGGGACAGGGGGCAATCAGCCCCAGCATTTT. This sequence encodes CASSLGTGGNQPQHF.

This chain joins TRBV5-1 and TRBJ1-6; no definite D call. V shed 0 bases and J shed 7 bases, with 8 bases lying between them. The CDR3 spans 14 residues. CDR1 and CDR2 from the germline V gene are SGHRS and YFSETQ. CDR3 sequence: CASSLAPRNSPLHF. The CDR3 bases are TGCGCCAGCAGCTTGGCGCCTAGAAATTCACCCCTCCACTTT.

The chain uses TRBV3-1 (or the pseudogene TRBV3-2) and TRBJ1-6; D uncertain. Trimming pared 6 bases from V and 0 bases from J, leaving 12 bases between. This CDR3 has 16 amino acids. Germline CDR1 and CDR2: LGHDT and YNNKEL (reference sequence). The DNA of the CDR3 is TGTGCCAGCAGTCCGAGGGCGTACTCCTATAATTCACCCCTCCACTTT. Translated: CASSPRAYSYNSPLHF.

The chain couples TRBV7-9 to TRBJ2-3; D ambiguous. The length of the CDR3 is 19 residues. Trimming took off 5 bases at V and 0 bases at J, with 24 bases between the two ends. CDR1 SEHNR and CDR2 FQNEAQ come from the germline V gene (reference sequence). The CDR3 region is CASSTLVLTESLSTDTQYF. The CDR3 DNA reads as TGTGCCAGCAGCACATTAGTACTGACGGAGTCTCTAAGCACAGATACGCAGTATTTT.

This chain connects TRBV5-4 to TRBJ1-1; D might be TRBD1 (6 bases). Trimming left V 0 bases short and J 9 bases short, with 9 bases between. Per germline, CDR1 SGHNT and CDR2 YYREEE (reference sequence). The CDR3 runs 12 residues. The CDR3 DNA reads as TGTGCCAGCAGCTTGGAGGGGGGGCAAGCTTTCTTT. It specifies CASSLEGGQAFF.